This T cell receptor beta chain was documented in a study of blood T cell repertoires in COVID-19. Study processing details: Scientists estimated how many nucleated cells there were by amplifying reference gene primers. Clones were sequenced by immunoSEQ multiplex PCR, and TCRdb holds only the in-frame ones, with some missing. The V and J calls and the clone size are those of that table, but D and trimming were determined from the DNA. In the table there are some 310,000 clones, nearly 90% of which are singletons. The clonotype was recovered from a woman in her thirties or forties with COVID-19, enrolled during active disease. Sample: peripheral blood.

CDR3 coding DNA: TGCGCCAGCAGCTTGGCCACTGGGCCCTATGGCTACACCTTC. It codes for CASSLATGPYGYTF. The chain joins TRBV5-1 to TRBJ1-2; D is unresolved. This CDR3 is 14 amino acids long. Trimming cost V 0 bases and J 4 bases, with 10 bases left between them. The germline V gene has CDR1 SGHRS and CDR2 YFSETQ.